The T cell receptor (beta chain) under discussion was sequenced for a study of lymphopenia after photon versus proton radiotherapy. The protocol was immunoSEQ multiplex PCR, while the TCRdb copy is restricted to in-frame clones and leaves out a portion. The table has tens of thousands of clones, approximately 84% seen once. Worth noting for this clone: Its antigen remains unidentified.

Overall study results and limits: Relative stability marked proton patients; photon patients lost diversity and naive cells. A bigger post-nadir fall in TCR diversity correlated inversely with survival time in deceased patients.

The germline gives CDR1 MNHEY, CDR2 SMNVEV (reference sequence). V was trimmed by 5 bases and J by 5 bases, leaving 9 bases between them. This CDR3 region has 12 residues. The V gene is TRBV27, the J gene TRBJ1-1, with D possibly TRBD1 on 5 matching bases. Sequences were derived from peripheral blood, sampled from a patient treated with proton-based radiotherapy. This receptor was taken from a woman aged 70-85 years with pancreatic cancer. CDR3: CASSIGGTEAFF. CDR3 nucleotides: TGTGCCAGCAGTATCGGGGGGACTGAAGCTTTCTTT.